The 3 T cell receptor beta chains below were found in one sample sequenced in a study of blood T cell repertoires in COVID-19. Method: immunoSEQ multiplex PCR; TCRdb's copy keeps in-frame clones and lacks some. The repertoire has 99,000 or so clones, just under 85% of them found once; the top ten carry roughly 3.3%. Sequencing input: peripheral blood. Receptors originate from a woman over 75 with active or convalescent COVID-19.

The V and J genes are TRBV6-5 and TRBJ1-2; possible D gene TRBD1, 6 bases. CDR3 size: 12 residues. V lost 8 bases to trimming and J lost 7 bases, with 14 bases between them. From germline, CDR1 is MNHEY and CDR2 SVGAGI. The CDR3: CASLRQAFGYTF. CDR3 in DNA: TGTGCCAGCCTCCGACAGGCGTTTGGCTACACCTTC.

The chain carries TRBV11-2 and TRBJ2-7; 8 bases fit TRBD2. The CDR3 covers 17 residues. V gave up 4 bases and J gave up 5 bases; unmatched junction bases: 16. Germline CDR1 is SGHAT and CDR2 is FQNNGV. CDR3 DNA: TGTGCCAGCAGCTCCGCTAACGGGGGGGCCTTCATACACGAGCAGTACTTC. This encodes CASSSANGGAFIHEQYF.

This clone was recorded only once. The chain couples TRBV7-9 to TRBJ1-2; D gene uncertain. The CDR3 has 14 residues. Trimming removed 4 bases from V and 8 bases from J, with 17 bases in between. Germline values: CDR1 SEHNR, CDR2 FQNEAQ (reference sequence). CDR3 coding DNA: TGTGCCAGCAGCTATGCCGGGAGCGTGGGGGGCTACACCTTC. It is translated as CASSYAGSVGGYTF.